The rows below give T cell receptor beta chains drawn from one sample of a study of CD8+CD57+ T cells in acquired aplastic anemia. TCRdb re-called the reads through MiXCR, storing one row per CDR3 protein. The table lists 200,000 to 250,000 distinct CDR3 sequences, approximately 51% of them singletons. Sample: sorted CD4+, CD8+, or CD8+CD57+ T cells (not recorded which) from PBMCs. The receptor set was obtained from a human donor with aplastic anemia. Each CDR3 is given with its conserved first and last residue. Fields, in order: clone size, V gene, D gene, J gene, CDR3 DNA, CDR3 protein. The D gene is left open where the match is weak. The size entry is marked missing in some rows and otherwise reads once, few, many or a size class.

few	TRBV3-1	TRBD2	TRBJ2-1	TGTGCCAGCAGCCCGCCCTTAGCGGGGGAACCTGAGCAGTTCTTC	CASSPPLAGEPEQFF
many	TRBV19	NA	TRBJ1-5	TGTGCCAGTAGTATGAGGGAGAGTCAGCCCCAGCATTTT	CASSMRESQPQHF
many	TRBV5-1	NA	TRBJ2-3	TGCGCCAGCAGCTTGGCCCAGTCGGGTGATACGCAGTATTTT	CASSLAQSGDTQYF
few	TRBV11-1	TRBD2	TRBJ2-3	TGTGCCAGCAGCCGTAGCGGGGATTACAATGAGCAGTATTTT	CASSRSGDYNEQYF
many	TRBV4-2	TRBD1	TRBJ2-7	TGTGCCAGCAGCCTTCAAGCCCCGGGACAGGTCCTATACGAGCAGTACTTC	CASSLQAPGQVLYEQYF
NA	TRBV19	TRBD1	TRBJ1-3	TGTGCCAGTAGTCCCCAGACAGGGGGGCGAAACACTATATATTTT	CASSPQTGGRNTIYF
NA	TRBV9	TRBD1	TRBJ2-1	TGTGCCAGCAGCGCAACAGGGGCTTACAATGAGCAGTTCTTC	CASSATGAYNEQFF
many	TRBV7-2	NA	TRBJ2-7	TGTGCCAGCAGCTTAGGGGGTGGGTACGAGCAGTACTTC	CASSLGGGYEQYF
many	TRBV10-2	NA	TRBJ1-1	TGCGCCACCACCGCGGGAGGAGGCACTGAAGCTTTCTTT	CATTAGGGTEAFF
many	TRBV15	NA	TRBJ2-2	TGTGCCACCAGCGCCCACCAGGCAGCCGGGGAGCTGTTTTTT	CATSAHQAAGELFF
NA	TRBV5-1	NA	TRBJ2-7	TGTGCCAGCAGCGTAGGGGGACTCGAAACCTACGAGCAGTACTTC	CASSVGGLETYEQYF
many	TRBV7-3	TRBD2	TRBJ2-2	TGTGCCAGCAGCTTACTAGCGGGTACCGGGGAGCTGTTTTTT	CASSLLAGTGELFF
NA	TRBV5-1	NA	TRBJ1-1	TGTGCCAGCAGCTTGGAGGGGATGAACACTGAAGCTTTCTTT	CASSLEGMNTEAFF
NA	TRBV15	NA	TRBJ1-1	TGTGCCACCAGCAGAGAAAGGATGAACACTGAAGCTTTCTTT	CATSRERMNTEAFF
many	TRBV25-1	NA	TRBJ2-7	TGTGCCAGCAGTGAAGCCGAAATTTCGACCGGGACGACGACCTACGAGCAGTACTTC	CASSEAEISTGTTTYEQYF
NA	TRBV2	NA	TRBJ1-2	TGTGCCAGCAGTGAAAGGGTCAGAGGCTACACCTTC	CASSERVRGYTF
NA	TRBV20-1	NA	TRBJ1-5	TGCAGTGCTAGGGCACCTCAAGGTCAGCCCCAGCATTTT	CSARAPQGQPQHF
NA	TRBV10-2	TRBD2	TRBJ2-2	TGCGCCAGCAGTGTGGTGACTAGCGGTGACACCGGGGAGCTGTCTTGG	CASSVVTSGDTGELSW
NA	TRBV7-9	NA	TRBJ2-7	TGTGCCAGCAGCACCGATACGTACGAGCAGTACTTC	CASSTDTYEQYF
NA	TRBV20-1	NA	TRBJ2-3	TGCAGTGCTAGGGCTGAGGGACCGCAGTATTTT	CSARAEGPQYF
many	TRBV5-1	TRBD1	TRBJ2-1	TGCGCCAGCAGCTCCAGAGGGGGCGGCAATGAGCAGTTCTTC	CASSSRGGGNEQFF
NA	TRBV2	NA	TRBJ2-6	TGTGCCAGCAGCGATACAGGGCCTGGGGCCAGCGTCCTGACTTTC	CASSDTGPGASVLTF
NA	TRBV20-1	NA	TRBJ1-6	TGCAGTGCTAGAGCCCGAGGCTCTAGGGGTTCACCCCTCCACTTT	CSARARGSRGSPLHF
NA	TRBV2	TRBD1	TRBJ1-2	TGTGCCAGCTTATCCGTACAGGGGGGCGGCTACACCTTC	CASLSVQGGGYTF
NA	TRBV7-8	NA	TRBJ1-4	TGTGCCAGCAGTTTAATCGCACGGGGATCTAATGAAAAACTGTTTTTT	CASSLIARGSNEKLFF
NA	TRBV11-2	NA	TRBJ2-5	TGTGCCAGCAGCGGAGGGCCTCAAGAGACCCAGTACTTC	CASSGGPQETQYF
NA	TRBV11-3	TRBD2	TRBJ2-1	TGTGCCAGCAGCGTAGCGGGAAACCGGGGGAATGAGCAGTTCTTC	CASSVAGNRGNEQFF
NA	TRBV12-3/TRBV12-4	TRBD1	TRBJ1-6	TGTGCCAGCAGTTGGGACAGGGGACGCGGCTCACCCCTCCACTTT	CASSWDRGRGSPLHF
few	TRBV7-2	NA	TRBJ2-3	TGTGCCAGCAGCTTAATTGCTTCAGATACGCAGTATTTT	CASSLIASDTQYF
NA	TRBV19	NA	TRBJ1-5	TGTGCCAGTAGCCCCGGCCCGGGAAGCAATCAGCCCCAGCATTTT	CASSPGPGSNQPQHF
NA	TRBV19	NA	TRBJ2-3	TGTGCCAGTAGTAATGGAGGAGTTAACACAGATACGCAGTATTTT	CASSNGGVNTDTQYF
many	TRBV12-3/TRBV12-4	NA	TRBJ2-2	TGTGCCAGCAGTTTGTCGGGGTTGGCCGGGGAGCTGTTTTTT	CASSLSGLAGELFF
many	TRBV9	NA	TRBJ1-2	TGTGCCAGCAGCGTGGTACCCGATCCGAACTATGGCTACACCTTC	CASSVVPDPNYGYTF
NA	TRBV2	TRBD1	TRBJ2-2	TGTGCCAGCAGTGGGGACAGGGGTAACACCGGGGAGCTGTTTTTT	CASSGDRGNTGELFF
few	TRBV25-1	TRBD1	TRBJ1-6	TGTGCCAGCAGTGGGACAGGGCGGTCACCCCTCCACTTT	CASSGTGRSPLHF
NA	TRBV9	TRBD1	TRBJ1-4	TGTGCCAGCAGCGTGGGGGACAGGGCGAATGAAAAACTGTTTTTT	CASSVGDRANEKLFF
many	TRBV19	NA	TRBJ1-5	TGTGCCAGTCGGGGCGGCTGGAATCAGCCCCAGCATTTT	CASRGGWNQPQHF
many	TRBV28	NA	TRBJ2-7	TGTGCCAGTCACGACAGTTACTCCTACGAGCAGTACTTC	CASHDSYSYEQYF
NA	TRBV20-1	NA	TRBJ2-5	TGCAGTGCTACCATGTTAGCGGACCAAGAGACCCAGTACTTC	CSATMLADQETQYF
many	TRBV7-9	NA	TRBJ1-2	TGTGCCAGCAGCGGGGGGGGCACGTCAGCCTATGGCTACACCTTC	CASSGGGTSAYGYTF
few	TRBV6-1	NA	TRBJ1-5	TGTGCCAGCAGCTCCACCGGGGGGGGTGATCAGCCCCAGCATTTT	CASSSTGGGDQPQHF
NA	TRBV20-1	TRBD1	TRBJ2-7	TGCAGTGCTAGACAAGGGACAGCCTTCTACGAGCAGTACTTC	CSARQGTAFYEQYF
once	TRBV2	NA	TRBJ1-1	TGTGCCAGCAGTGTCCAAAACAGGGTGAGGGGCACTGAAGCTTTCTTT	CASSVQNRVRGTEAFF
many	TRBV2	NA	TRBJ1-6	TGTGCCAGCAGTCCCCACCGCCGGGAGGGGTTGGCCCTCCACTTT	CASSPHRREGLALHF
NA	TRBV24-1	NA	TRBJ2-1	TGTGCCACCATGACCTCCGGGGGTCATGAGCAGTTCTTC	CATMTSGGHEQFF
many	TRBV25-1	NA	TRBJ2-7	TGTGCCAGCAGCGACCCCAAGCTTCCCTACGAGCAGTACTTC	CASSDPKLPYEQYF
NA	TRBV28	TRBD2	TRBJ2-1	TGTGCCAGTTCAAGCAGCGGGACTAGTATCTACAATGAGCAGTTCTTC	CASSSSGTSIYNEQFF
NA	TRBV15	NA	TRBJ2-1	TGTGCCACCAGCGGTACGGCGGGGGAGCAGTTCTTC	CATSGTAGEQFF
many	TRBV5-4	TRBD1	TRBJ2-6	TGTGCCAGCAGCTTTACAGGGGAAGCTGGGGCCAACGTCCTGACTTTC	CASSFTGEAGANVLTF
NA	TRBV19	TRBD1	TRBJ2-3	TGTGCCAGTAGTACCCGGACAGGGAACACAGATACGCAGTATTTT	CASSTRTGNTDTQYF
NA	TRBV7-9	NA	TRBJ2-7	TGTGCCAGCAGCAGTATGCCCTCCTACGAGCAGTACTTC	CASSSMPSYEQYF
NA	TRBV20-1	TRBD1	TRBJ1-4	TGCAGTGCTAGTAGGGACAGGGCCGCCGCAACTAATGAAAAACTGTTTTTT	CSASRDRAAATNEKLFF
many	TRBV11-3	TRBD2	TRBJ2-1	TGTGCCAGCAGCTTACGCGGGACTAGCCTCTACAATGAGCAGTTCTTC	CASSLRGTSLYNEQFF
NA	TRBV10-1	NA	TRBJ1-2	TGCGCCAGCAGAGTGACACCTTGTTATGGCTACACCTTC	CASRVTPCYGYTF
few	TRBV29-1	TRBD1	TRBJ1-1	TGCAGCGCCGTCCGGGACAGGGGAGGCACTGAAGCTTTCTTT	CSAVRDRGGTEAFF
NA	TRBV29-1	NA	TRBJ1-5	TGCAGCGTTGAGGATCGGGCTTCGGGCCAGCCCCAGCATTTT	CSVEDRASGQPQHF
NA	TRBV19	NA	TRBJ1-6	TGTGCCAGTACCGCTATGGAAGGAAATAATTCACCCCTCCACTTT	CASTAMEGNNSPLHF
NA	TRBV20-1	NA	TRBJ2-7	TGCAGTGCTAGGGGATCTCGCGGGGCCTACGAGCAGTACTTC	CSARGSRGAYEQYF
NA	TRBV19	NA	TRBJ1-3	TGTGCCAGTAGTATCCCTTACAGCGGTGGGTCCTCTGGAAACACCATATATTTT	CASSIPYSGGSSGNTIYF